Sequencing of this TCR beta chain was carried out in a study of CD8+ T cells in alopecia areata. In germline, CDR1 is MDHEN, CDR2 SYDVKM. The CDR3 is made up of 12 amino acids. Trimming shortened V by 8 bases and J by 9 bases, and 14 bases separated the two germline ends. cDNA serving as the sequencing template came from extracted, reverse transcribed RNA. Libraries were prepared by immunoSEQ multiplex PCR; TCRdb keeps only in-frame clonotypes and omits some of them. The sample holds around 190,000 clones; roughly 60% are singletons and the top ten take approximately 0.97%. Regarding treatment: oral pan-JAK inhibitor, 5-10 mg twice daily. This clone has ten or more counts.

Sequenced here: CD4+ T cells sorted from blood, sampled at week 24, from a patient treated with tofacitinib. The receptor's source is a human donor with alopecia areata. The V gene is TRBV28, the J gene TRBJ2-1, with D perhaps matching TRBD1 or TRBD2 (5 bases each). As DNA, the CDR3 is TGTGCCAGCTGCCTTTTGGGGGTTGAGCAGTTCTTC. Translating it yields CASCLLGVEQFF.